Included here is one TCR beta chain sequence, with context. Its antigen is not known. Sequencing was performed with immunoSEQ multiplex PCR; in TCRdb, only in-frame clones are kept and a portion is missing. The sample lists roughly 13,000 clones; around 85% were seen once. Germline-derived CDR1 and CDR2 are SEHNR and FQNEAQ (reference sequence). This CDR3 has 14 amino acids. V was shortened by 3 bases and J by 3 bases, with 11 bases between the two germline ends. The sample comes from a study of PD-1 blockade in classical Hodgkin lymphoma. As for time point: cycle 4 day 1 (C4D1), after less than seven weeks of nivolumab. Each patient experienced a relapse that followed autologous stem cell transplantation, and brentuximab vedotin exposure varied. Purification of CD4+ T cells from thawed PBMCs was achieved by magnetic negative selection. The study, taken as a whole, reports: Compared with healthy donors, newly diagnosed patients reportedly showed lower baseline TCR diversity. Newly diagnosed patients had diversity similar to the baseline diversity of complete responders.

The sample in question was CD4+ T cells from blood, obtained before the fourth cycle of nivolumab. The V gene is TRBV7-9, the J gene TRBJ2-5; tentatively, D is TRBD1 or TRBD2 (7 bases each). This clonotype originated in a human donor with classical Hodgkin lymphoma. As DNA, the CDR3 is TGTGCCAGCAGCTTGGGGGGGACAGAAGAGACCCAGTACTTC. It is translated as CASSLGGTEETQYF.